This TCR beta chain was obtained from a study of blood T cell repertoires in COVID-19 (dated by TCRdb to about 2020). With respect to the entire study: Samples from collaborators originated in the United States, Italy and Spain and spanned both the acute and convalescent phases of COVID-19. Deeply sampled blood TCRbeta repertoires from subjects exposed to, actively infected with, or recovered from COVID-19 were included in the dataset. A de-identified subject ID, COVID-19 status, age in years and sex were almost always included in the sample metadata. HLA class I and class II types, where available, came from metadata supplied by the sample provider rather than from assay-based typing. The repertoires were made available in a free public database intended to serve as a resource for research on the immune response to SARS-CoV-2. Samples came from the ongoing ImmuneRACE study (first 160 participants) plus 1,254 subjects from 6 global collaborators. The material from the prospective study consisted of cDNA or gDNA derived from T cells, B-cell-depleted T cells, or PBMCs. Points the paper makes about the study in general: The quantity of clinical and demographic metadata differed by source and by participant and was supplied without curation.

TCRbeta CDR3 regions were amplified from genomic DNA by means of the immunoSEQ Assay, a bias-controlled multiplex PCR. From the authors' description of their analysis: Within the assay, amplification of reference gene primers was used to estimate how many nucleated cells each sample contained. To quantify the absolute abundance of each unique TCRbeta CDR3 rearrangement, sequence reads were collapsed and filtered. For each sample, productive Simpson clonality was calculated as the square root of Simpson's diversity index across productive rearrangements. Imported from immuneACCESS, the table was reduced by TCRdb to in-frame sequences with V and J called. These copies leave out some clones; in studies compared against another copy, an unresolved V gene accounts for under half, and the cause of the remainder is not known. Clone size and V and J calls were adopted from that table, with D and trimming inferred from the DNA. The sample table shows around 170,000 clones, and about four fifths are seen once. Of the sample, 12% to 15% falls within the top ten clones.

Reading from cysteine to phenylalanine, the CDR3 counts 15 amino acids. The entry retains the CDR3 DNA only, 45 bases that are in frame from base 1. Trimming leaves V shorter by 7 bases and J shorter by 3 bases, with the junction holding 10 bases beyond the gene matches. Sequences KGHSH (CDR1) and LQKENI (CDR2) are obtained from the germline V gene. Whole blood was collected in K2EDTA tubes by collaborating institutions according to the institutions' own protocols. For TCRbeta analysis, collaborators shipped samples in one of three forms: frozen whole blood, isolated PBMCs, or DNA extracted from either of those sample types. This clone was observed a handful of times. The specificity of this receptor is unknown. No clone much larger than this one lies a single base away; base qualities are absent.

Sequencing used peripheral blood. The rearrangement combines TRBV18 with TRBJ2-5, and 8 junction bases match TRBD2. The sequence derives from a young man with active or convalescent COVID-19. The CDR3 region reads CASWEVAGGKETQYF. The bases read TGTGCCAGCTGGGAAGTTGCGGGAGGCAAAGAGACCCAGTACTTC. The entire variable domain, with the stretches around the CDR3 drawn from the reference TRBV18 and TRBJ2-5 proteins, is NAGVMQNPRHLVRRRGQEARLRCSPMKGHSHVYWYRQLPEEGLKFMVYLQKENIIDESGMPKERFSAEFPKEGPSILRIQQVVRGDSAAYFCASWEVAGGKETQYFGPGTRLLVL.